A selection of T cell receptor beta chains follows, all from one sample in a study of blood T cell repertoires in COVID-19. Profiled with immunoSEQ multiplex PCR; TCRdb holds only in-frame clones, not every one. The sample holds about 350,000 clones; approximately 91% are singletons and the top ten take approximately 0.97%. The sequencing sample was made of PBMCs or T cells enriched from blood (not recorded which). The origin of the receptors is a woman in her 30s who had been exposed to COVID-19. The conserved cysteine and the conserved F or W are not part of the CDR3 here. The D gene is left open where the match is weak. Some rows mark clone size as missing; the rest say once, few, many or name a class of expanded clone.

few	TRBV4-1	TRBJ2-7	TRBD2	ASSQDHWTSGAYEQY
.	TRBV5-8	TRBJ2-5	TRBD2	ASSPGASGSQETQY
.	TRBV5-6	TRBJ1-2	TRBD1	ASSRDRYYYGYT
.	TRBV19	TRBJ1-4	.	ASSILNRGTNEKLF
.	TRBV10-1	TRBJ2-2	.	ASSPPGGTGPSNTGELF
.	TRBV7-9	TRBJ2-5	TRBD1	ASSFRGIKKETQY
few	TRBV28	TRBJ1-5	.	ASSLRVRNQPQH
.	TRBV27	TRBJ1-1	TRBD1	ASSPGQGAWTEAF
once	TRBV5-1	TRBJ2-7	TRBD1	ASRDPGQGSYEQY
.	TRBV19	TRBJ1-5	TRBD1	ASRLSHGRGLMSNQPQH
.	TRBV4-1	TRBJ2-5	.	ASSQGNGNQETQY
.	TRBV6-5	TRBJ1-1	.	ASFRGVGTEAF
.	TRBV18	TRBJ1-5	.	ASSPETGQAQPQH
.	TRBV27	TRBJ1-2	TRBD1	ASSLSDRGLGGYT
.	TRBV28	TRBJ2-3	TRBD1	ASSLIQGASTDTQY
.	TRBV6-5	TRBJ1-1	TRBD1	ASSPAPQGAEAF
few	TRBV9	TRBJ1-1	.	ASSVNPTGRAAEAF
few	TRBV7-9	TRBJ1-1	.	ASSLGVATGRTEAF
once	TRBV9	TRBJ1-1	.	ASSVQGMNTEAF
.	TRBV6-5	TRBJ2-5	.	ASRPFWGMETQY
.	TRBV19	TRBJ2-7	TRBD2	ASSIGSGSPYEQY
.	TRBV5-4	TRBJ1-5	.	ASSFGQGPYSNQPQH
.	TRBV9	TRBJ2-7	.	ASSVGREPLYEQY
.	TRBV6-1	TRBJ1-1	.	ASSERRGTEAF
.	TRBV12-3/TRBV12-4	TRBJ1-1	.	ASSRNRDTEAF
.	TRBV7-3	TRBJ1-1	.	ASSLRGDTSEAF
.	TRBV18	TRBJ1-2	.	ASSGQVGPNYGYT
.	TRBV28	TRBJ2-4	.	ASSLVELRGSKNIQY
.	TRBV7-3	TRBJ2-4	TRBD2	ASSLNAGGLAGGGGNIQY
.	TRBV5-5	TRBJ1-2	TRBD1	ASSLEGQATNYGYT
.	TRBV11-3	TRBJ2-2	.	ASSLVRGMDTGELF
.	TRBV28	TRBJ2-7	.	ASSSPLKRFPSYEQY
.	TRBV30	TRBJ1-1	.	AWSRWGFGTEAF
.	TRBV15	TRBJ2-2	.	ATSRDRRGAGELF
once	TRBV9	TRBJ2-1	.	ASSVARRSSYNEQF
.	TRBV27	TRBJ1-1	TRBD1	ASSPTLQGRAF
once	TRBV20-1	TRBJ2-7	.	SASRAASSYEQY
.	TRBV29-1	TRBJ1-5	TRBD1	SVTFPDRVNQPQH
.	TRBV18	TRBJ1-1	.	ASSEQGQTWGNTEAF